The 20 T cell receptor beta chains in this list originate from one sample, sequenced in a study of T cell responses to AZD1222 COVID-19 vaccine. Sequencing used immunoSEQ multiplex PCR; TCRdb keeps in-frame clones, though not all of them. The data hold 150,000 or so clones, with 92% observed a single time. The source was peripheral blood, collected 28 days after the second AZD1222 dose. The source of these receptors is an adult who received the AZD1222 COVID-19 vaccine.

This chain uses TRBV5-4 with TRBJ1-1; possibly TRBD1 for D (6 bases). The CDR3 contains 13 residues. Trimming cost V 3 bases and J 11 bases, with 17 bases left between them. The germline V gene has CDR1 SGHNT and CDR2 YYREEE (reference sequence). The CDR3 nucleotides read TGTGCCAGCAGCTCGGACAGACACACCCAGGCTTTCTTT. It codes for CASSSDRHTQAFF. Variable domain in full (rest from reference TRBV5-4 and TRBJ1-1): ETGVTQSPTHLIKTRGQQVTLRCSSQSGHNTVSWYQQALGQGPQFIFQYYREEENGRGNFPPRFSGLQFPNYSSELNVNALELDDSALYLCASSSDRHTQAFFGQGTRLTVV.

This chain links TRBV2 with TRBJ1-4; D possibly corresponds to TRBD1 (6 bases). Trimming took off 6 bases at V and 8 bases at J, with 16 bases between the two ends. Germline assignment: CDR1 SNHLY and CDR2 FYNNEI. The CDR3 is made up of 14 amino acids. CDR3 nucleotide sequence: TGTGCCAGCAGGGCACAGGGATTAGGGGAAAAACTGTTTTTT. It specifies CASRAQGLGEKLFF.

As DNA, the CDR3 is TGTGCTAGTGGTTTGGTACTCAGGGGTAACACTGAAGCTTTCTTT. It yields the protein CASGLVLRGNTEAFF. The V gene is TRBV12-5, the J gene TRBJ1-1; perhaps TRBD1 as D (6 bases). Germline V gene data show CDR1 as LGHNT and CDR2 as FRNRAP. Trimming pared 0 bases from V and 2 bases from J, leaving 10 bases between. This CDR3 comprises 15 residues. Looking up the rest from reference TRBV12-5 and TRBJ1-1 gives the full variable domain: DARVTQTPRHKVTEMGQEVTMRCQPILGHNTVFWYRQTMMQGLELLAYFRNRAPLDDSGMPKDRFSAEMPDATLATLKIQPSEPRDSAVYFCASGLVLRGNTEAFFGQGTRLTVV.

This chain links TRBV18 with TRBJ1-1; the D is unclear. CDR1 is KGHSH, CDR2 LQKENI, per germline. V lost 6 bases and J lost 3, with 17 bases in between. The length of the CDR3 is 15 residues. The CDR3 coding sequence is TGTGCCAGCTCTCCGCCATCCGCACAAGACACTGAAGCTTTCTTT. This translates into CASSPPSAQDTEAFF.

This clone was seen once. The J gene is TRBJ1-5, the V gene TRBV7-9; D gene unclear. Germline CDR1 reads SEHNR; CDR2 reads FQNEAQ (reference sequence). V lost 1 base and J 0 bases, leaving 7 bases between the germline ends. CDR3 length: 15 residues. CDR3 amino acids: CASSLGRDSNQPQHF. In DNA form, the CDR3 reads TGTGCCAGCAGCTTAGGCCGGGATAGCAATCAGCCCCAGCATTTT.

This chain uses TRBV19 with TRBJ1-6, with 9 bases fitting TRBD1. Germline V gives CDR1 LNHDA, CDR2 SQIVND (reference sequence). This CDR3 region has 18 residues. Trimming cost V 3 bases and J 7 bases; bases outside gene matches: 13. In DNA, the CDR3 is TGTGCCAGTAGTATGATTTCTCGGGGACAGGGAAGGAATTCACCCCTCCACTTT. Its translation: CASSMISRGQGRNSPLHF.

V usage is TRBV27 and J usage is TRBJ2-5; 8 nucleotides align to TRBD2. The CDR3 has 17 residues. V shed 7 bases, J shed 5 bases, and the junction held 18 bases outside the gene matches. Germline V lookup: CDR1 MNHEY, CDR2 SMNVEV (reference sequence). The CDR3 coding sequence is TGTGCCAGCAAACCTCTAGCGGGTATGGCGGTTCGTGAGACCCAGTACTTC. Protein product: CASKPLAGMAVRETQYF.

The chain combines TRBV5-4 with TRBJ1-2, with 10 bases lining up with TRBD1. From germline, CDR1 is SGHNT and CDR2 YYREEE (reference sequence). The V and J ends lost 3 bases and 7 bases, in that order; junction bases with no gene match: 6. The CDR3 runs 14 residues. The CDR3 region has the DNA TGTGCCAGCAGCTCGACAGGGGGCGCGGTTGGCTACACCTTC. It is translated as CASSSTGGAVGYTF.

The gene calls are TRBV5-4 and TRBJ1-1; a weak D match, TRBD1 (5 bases). The V gene's germline CDR1 is SGHNT and CDR2 YYREEE (reference sequence). The V gene lost 6 bases and the J gene lost 1 base, with 16 bases spanning the gap. This CDR3 comprises 15 residues. CDR3 loop: CASTGATKGNTEAFF. The CDR3 coding sequence is TGTGCCAGCACCGGGGCTACAAAGGGGAACACTGAAGCTTTCTTT.

This chain uses TRBV5-6 with TRBJ1-2; the D gene is possibly TRBD1 (6 bases). Germline V lookup: CDR1 SGHDT, CDR2 YYEEEE. V lost 3 bases, J lost 2 bases, and 17 bases lay in between. The CDR3 spans 16 residues. The CDR3 bases are TGTGCCAGCAGCTCTGGAGTATACAGGGCAAACTATGGCTACACCTTC. This codes for CASSSGVYRANYGYTF.

The chain uses TRBV6-5 and TRBJ1-1; 11 bases fit TRBD1. The CDR3 consists of 16 residues. From germline, CDR1 is MNHEY and CDR2 SVGAGI. Germline trimming cut 2 bases from V and 3 bases from J; bases unmatched to any gene: 5. CDR3 DNA sequence: TGTGCCAGCAGTTACCTACGGACAGGGGGCTACACTGAAGCTTTCTTT. This encodes CASSYLRTGGYTEAFF.

V gene TRBV6-5 combines with J gene TRBJ1-2; D remains unclear. This CDR3 is 14 amino acids long. The V and J ends lost 0 bases and 2 bases respectively, with 7 bases between them. The germline CDR1 and CDR2 sequences are MNHEY and SVGAGI. CDR3: CASSYSEANYGYTF. The DNA for the CDR3 is TGTGCCAGCAGTTACTCCGAGGCGAACTATGGCTACACCTTC.

In its sample, this clone was seen once. V is TRBV5-5 and J is TRBJ2-5, with D possibly being TRBD1 or TRBD2 (5 bases each). V lost 6 bases, J lost 0 bases, and 18 bases lay in between. The CDR3 is 16 amino acids. From germline, CDR1 is SGHKS and CDR2 YYEKEE (reference sequence). This chain's CDR3 is CASTLGVSRYQETQYF. The CDR3 DNA reads as TGTGCCAGCACCCTGGGGGTGTCCCGGTACCAAGAGACCCAGTACTTC.

The chain combines TRBV10-3 with TRBJ1-4; tentatively, D is TRBD1 (5 bases). The CDR3 extends over 14 amino acids. CDR1 is ENHRY, CDR2 SYGVKD, per germline. V lost 0 bases and J lost 7, with 9 bases in between. The chain's CDR3 is CAISESQGAEKLFF. CDR3 coding DNA: TGTGCCATCAGTGAGTCGCAGGGTGCTGAAAAACTGTTTTTT.

The chain uses TRBV5-6 and TRBJ2-2; unclear D gene. The CDR3 runs 13 residues. V gave up 4 bases and J gave up 6 bases, with 10 bases separating them. CDR1 and CDR2 (germline): SGHDT, YYEEEE. This CDR3 is CASSRWVPGELFF. The CDR3 coding sequence is TGTGCCAGCAGCCGATGGGTGCCCGGGGAGCTGTTTTTT.

This chain connects TRBV5-1 to TRBJ2-5; weak D call: TRBD2 (5 bases). The germline CDR1 and CDR2 sequences are SGHRS and YFSETQ. Deletions cut 0 bases from V and 5 bases from J, with 17 bases between. This CDR3 comprises 16 residues. The CDR3, as DNA: TGCGCCAGCAGCTTGGGTGTGGCCAGCGGTCGCGAGACCCAGTACTTC. Amino acid sequence: CASSLGVASGRETQYF.

About this clone itself: Other DNA variants within this sample encode the same CDR3. V is TRBV12-3 or TRBV12-4 and J is TRBJ2-7; D ambiguous. V gave up 1 base and J gave up 4 bases, with 5 bases separating them. This CDR3 is 12 amino acids long. CDR3 residues: CASSLDSYEQYF. Here the CDR3 DNA reads TGTGCCAGCAGTTTAGATTCATACGAGCAGTACTTC.

The chain has TRBV7-6 and TRBJ1-1, with unresolved D. Germline-derived CDR1 and CDR2 are SGHVS and FNYEAQ. The germline V and J ends were trimmed by 1 base and 6 bases, with 6 bases remaining between them. CDR3 length: 12 residues. CDR3 residues: CASSLESAEAFF. CDR3 in DNA: TGTGCCAGCAGCTTAGAATCAGCTGAAGCTTTCTTT.

V gene TRBV15 combines with J gene TRBJ2-3, with TRBD1 as a possible D gene (6 bases). The V gene's germline CDR1 is LNHNV and CDR2 YYDKDF (reference sequence). The CDR3 is made up of 15 amino acids. The V end lost 2 bases, the J end lost 6 bases, and 15 bases lay between the germline ends. DNA of the CDR3: TGTGCCACCAGCAGACCCACAACAGGGTCGGATACGCAGTATTTT. It encodes CATSRPTTGSDTQYF.

Only one count was recorded for this clone. The V and J genes are TRBV9 and TRBJ1-1; no clear D. The germline V gene has CDR1 SGDLS and CDR2 YYNGEE. The V and J ends lost 4 bases and 1 base respectively, with 14 bases between them. The CDR3 length is 15 residues. The CDR3 region has the DNA TGTGCCAGCAGCCTCGAGCCTTCGGCGAACACTGAAGCTTTCTTT. It codes for CASSLEPSANTEAFF.